This entry lists 11 T cell receptor beta chains sequenced from one sample in a study of CD8+ T cells in alopecia areata. Extracted RNA was reverse transcribed into cDNA, the sequencing template. Only in-frame clones appear in the TCRdb table, and some are missing; sequencing was by immunoSEQ multiplex PCR. The table includes roughly 100,000 clones, 50% to 75% detected once. Treatment given: oral pan-JAK inhibitor, 5-10 mg twice daily. The sequencing here drew on CD8+ T cells sorted from blood, taken at week 4, from a patient treated with tofacitinib. The receptors were sampled from a human donor with alopecia areata.

CDR3 loop: CASSHQQGNTEAFF. The CDR3 DNA is TGTGCCAGCAGTCACCAACAGGGAAACACTGAAGCTTTCTTT. This chain joins TRBV27 and TRBJ1-1, with D maybe TRBD1 (6 bases). The CDR3 extends over 14 amino acids. The ends were cut back, 5 bases at V and 2 bases at J, with 12 bases in the middle. Germline CDR1 is MNHEY and CDR2 is SMNVEV (reference sequence).

The CDR3 loop is CATSREGDRVPNEQYF. The CDR3 DNA sequence: TGTGCCACCAGCAGAGAGGGCGACAGGGTTCCCAACGAGCAGTACTTC. V and J are TRBV15 and TRBJ2-7, with 7 bases aligning to TRBD1. V lost 0 bases and J lost 5; bases outside the gene matches: 10. CDR3 length: 16 amino acids. CDR1 and CDR2 from the germline V gene are LNHNV and YYDKDF (reference sequence).

The rearrangement uses TRBV5-4 and TRBJ2-3, with D unresolved. This CDR3 comprises 14 residues. Germline CDR1 SGHNT, CDR2 YYREEE (reference sequence). V lost 0 bases and J 2 bases, leaving 7 bases between the germline ends. The DNA of the CDR3 is TGTGCCAGCAGCTTGGCACGGACCACAGATACGCAGTATTTT. Amino acid sequence: CASSLARTTDTQYF.

The chain uses TRBV6-5 and TRBJ1-1; D is unclear. This CDR3 has 14 amino acids. Per the germline V gene, CDR1 is MNHEY and CDR2 is SVGAGI. Trimming removed 0 bases from V and 4 bases from J, with 9 bases in between. CDR3 region: CASSYSDGPTEAFF. For the CDR3, the DNA is TGTGCCAGCAGTTACTCGGACGGCCCCACTGAAGCTTTCTTT.

The chain has TRBV28 and TRBJ1-2, with D tentatively TRBD1 (5 bases). The CDR3 runs to 14 residues. Trimming pared 2 bases from V and 4 bases from J, leaving 11 bases between. Germline V gene data show CDR1 as MDHEN and CDR2 as SYDVKM. CDR3 sequence reads: CASSLRGGGYGYTF. For the CDR3, the DNA is TGTGCCAGCAGTTTAAGGGGAGGAGGCTATGGCTACACCTTC.

The sample holds many counts of this clone. A read error may produce the germline difference seen at one junction end. The genes are TRBV6-1 and TRBJ2-7; D may match TRBD1 or TRBD2 (5 bases each). Germline V gene lookup returns CDR1 MNHNS and CDR2 SASEGT. This CDR3 has 16 residues. DNA of the CDR3: TGTGCCATCAGTGAGGGCGAGACAGCGAGCTCCTACGAGCAGTACTTC. This translates into CAISEGETASSYEQYF.

The J gene is TRBJ1-5, the V gene TRBV7-3, with D perhaps matching TRBD1 (5 bases). V lost 1 base to trimming and J lost 1 base, with 8 bases between them. This CDR3 comprises 15 residues. From germline, CDR1 is SGHTA and CDR2 FQGTGA. CDR3 sequence: CASSLNGASNQPQHF. The CDR3 nucleotides read TGTGCCAGCAGCTTAAACGGGGCGAGCAATCAGCCCCAGCATTTT.

The rearrangement links TRBV7-9 to TRBJ2-7, with D perhaps TRBD1 or TRBD2 (5 bases each). This CDR3 comprises 15 residues. V was clipped by 7 bases and J by 3 bases, with 19 bases between them. Germline CDR1 SEHNR, CDR2 FQNEAQ (reference sequence). CDR3 nucleotide sequence: TGTGCCAGCACCACCACCACCCAGGGAGTCTACGAGCAGTACTTC. Translating gives CASTTTTQGVYEQYF.

This clone is judged medium-sized. The J gene is TRBJ2-2, the V gene TRBV6-4, with no clear D. This CDR3 is built from 13 residues. V lost 2 bases, J lost 3 bases, and 4 bases lay in between. Germline V gene lookup returns CDR1 MRHNA and CDR2 SNTAGT. Here the CDR3 reads CASSDRDTGELFF. CDR3 in DNA: TGTGCCAGCAGTGACAGGGACACCGGGGAGCTGTTTTTT.

This chain links TRBV7-9 with TRBJ2-7; D call uncertain. Germline V gives CDR1 SEHNR, CDR2 FQNEAQ (reference sequence). The CDR3 runs 14 residues. The V end lost 4 bases, the J end lost 4 bases, and 14 bases lay between the germline ends. CDR3 loop: CASSSPDLQYEQYF. As DNA, the CDR3 is TGTGCCAGCAGCTCCCCGGACCTGCAGTACGAGCAGTACTTC.

The CDR3 region is CASGYGNTEAFF. DNA for the CDR3: TGTGCTAGTGGTTACGGGAACACTGAAGCTTTCTTT. The rearrangement uses TRBV12-5 and TRBJ1-1, with D unresolved. Per germline, CDR1 LGHNT and CDR2 FRNRAP. Trimming stripped 4 bases from V and 1 base from J, with 4 bases between. This CDR3 spans 12 amino acids. The complete variable domain, with remaining parts taken from reference TRBV12-5 and TRBJ1-1, reads DARVTQTPRHKVTEMGQEVTMRCQPILGHNTVFWYRQTMMQGLELLAYFRNRAPLDDSGMPKDRFSAEMPDATLATLKIQPSEPRDSAVYFCASGYGNTEAFFGQGTRLTVV.